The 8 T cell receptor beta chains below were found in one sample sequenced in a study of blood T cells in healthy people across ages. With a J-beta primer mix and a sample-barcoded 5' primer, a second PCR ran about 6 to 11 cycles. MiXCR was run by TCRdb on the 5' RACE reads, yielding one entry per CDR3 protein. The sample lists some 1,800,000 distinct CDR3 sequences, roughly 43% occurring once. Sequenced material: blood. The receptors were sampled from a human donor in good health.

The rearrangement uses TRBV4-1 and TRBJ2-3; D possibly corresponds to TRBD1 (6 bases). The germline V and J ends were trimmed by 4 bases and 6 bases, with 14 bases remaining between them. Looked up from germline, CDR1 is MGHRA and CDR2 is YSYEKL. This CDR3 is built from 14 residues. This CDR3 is CASSRRRGEDTQYF. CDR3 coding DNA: TGCGCCAGCAGCCGCCGCAGGGGAGAGGATACGCAGTATTTT.

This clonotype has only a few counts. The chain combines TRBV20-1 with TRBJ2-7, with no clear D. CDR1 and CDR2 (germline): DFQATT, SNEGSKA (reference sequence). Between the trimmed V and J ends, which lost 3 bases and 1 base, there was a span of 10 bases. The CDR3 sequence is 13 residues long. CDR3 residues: CSASTGRSYEQYF. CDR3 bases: TGCAGTGCTAGCACGGGCAGATCCTACGAGCAGTACTTC.

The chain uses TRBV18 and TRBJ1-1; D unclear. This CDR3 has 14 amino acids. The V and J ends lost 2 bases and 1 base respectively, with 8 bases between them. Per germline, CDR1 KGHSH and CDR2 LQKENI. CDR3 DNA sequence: TGTGCCAGCTCACCAGTACTGGCGAACACTGAAGCTTTCTTT. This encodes CASSPVLANTEAFF.

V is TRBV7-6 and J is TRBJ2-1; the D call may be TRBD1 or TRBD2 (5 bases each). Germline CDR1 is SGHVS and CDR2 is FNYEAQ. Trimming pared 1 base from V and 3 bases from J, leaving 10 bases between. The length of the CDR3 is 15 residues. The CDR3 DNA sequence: TGTGCCAGCAGCTTAGTGGGGACCGACTACAATGAGCAGTTCTTC. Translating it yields CASSLVGTDYNEQFF. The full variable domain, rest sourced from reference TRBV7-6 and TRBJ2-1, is GAGVSQSPRYKVTKRGQDVALRCDPISGHVSLYWYRQALGQGPEFLTYFNYEAQQDKSGLPNDRFSAERPEGSISTLTIQRTEQRDSAMYRCASSLVGTDYNEQFFGPGTRLTVL.

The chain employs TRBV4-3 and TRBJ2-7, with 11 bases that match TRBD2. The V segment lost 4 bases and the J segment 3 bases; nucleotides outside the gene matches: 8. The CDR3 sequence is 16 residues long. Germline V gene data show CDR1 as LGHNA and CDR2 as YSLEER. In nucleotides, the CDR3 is TGCGCCAGCAGCCTCATGCCGGGACTAGCGGTCTACGAGCAGTACTTC. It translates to CASSLMPGLAVYEQYF.

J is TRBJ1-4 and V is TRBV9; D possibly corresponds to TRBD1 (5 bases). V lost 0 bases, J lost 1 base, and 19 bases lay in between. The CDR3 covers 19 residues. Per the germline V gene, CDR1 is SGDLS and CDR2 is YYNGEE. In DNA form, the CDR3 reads TGTGCCAGCAGCGTAGCAGAGGACATACTCGGCGGAACTAATGAAAAACTGTTTTTT. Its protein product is CASSVAEDILGGTNEKLFF.

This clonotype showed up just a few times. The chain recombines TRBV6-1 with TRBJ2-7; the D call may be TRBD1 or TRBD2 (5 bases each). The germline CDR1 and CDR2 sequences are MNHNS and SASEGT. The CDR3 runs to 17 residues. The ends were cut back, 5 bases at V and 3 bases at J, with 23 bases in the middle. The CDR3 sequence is CASSTNRPGPHFYEQYF. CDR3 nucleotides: TGTGCCAGCAGTACGAATAGACCGGGACCCCATTTCTACGAGCAGTACTTC.

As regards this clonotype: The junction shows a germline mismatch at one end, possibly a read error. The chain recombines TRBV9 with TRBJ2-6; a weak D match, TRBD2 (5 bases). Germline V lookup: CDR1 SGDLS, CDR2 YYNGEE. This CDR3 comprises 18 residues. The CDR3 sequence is CARSPQVGASGGANVLTF. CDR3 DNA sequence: TGTGCCCGCAGCCCCCAAGTTGGCGCCTCGGGGGGGGCCAACGTCCTGACTTTC.